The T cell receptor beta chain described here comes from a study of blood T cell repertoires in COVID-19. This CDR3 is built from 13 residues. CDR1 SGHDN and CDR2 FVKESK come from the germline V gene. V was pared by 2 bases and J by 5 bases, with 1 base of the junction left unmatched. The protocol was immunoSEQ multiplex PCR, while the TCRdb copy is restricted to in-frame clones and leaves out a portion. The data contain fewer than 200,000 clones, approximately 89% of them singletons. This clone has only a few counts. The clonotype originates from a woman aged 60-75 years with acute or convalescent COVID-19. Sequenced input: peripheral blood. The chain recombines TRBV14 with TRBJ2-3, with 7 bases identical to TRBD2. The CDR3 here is CASSQSGIDTQYF. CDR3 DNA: TGTGCCAGCAGCCAAAGCGGGATAGATACGCAGTATTTT.